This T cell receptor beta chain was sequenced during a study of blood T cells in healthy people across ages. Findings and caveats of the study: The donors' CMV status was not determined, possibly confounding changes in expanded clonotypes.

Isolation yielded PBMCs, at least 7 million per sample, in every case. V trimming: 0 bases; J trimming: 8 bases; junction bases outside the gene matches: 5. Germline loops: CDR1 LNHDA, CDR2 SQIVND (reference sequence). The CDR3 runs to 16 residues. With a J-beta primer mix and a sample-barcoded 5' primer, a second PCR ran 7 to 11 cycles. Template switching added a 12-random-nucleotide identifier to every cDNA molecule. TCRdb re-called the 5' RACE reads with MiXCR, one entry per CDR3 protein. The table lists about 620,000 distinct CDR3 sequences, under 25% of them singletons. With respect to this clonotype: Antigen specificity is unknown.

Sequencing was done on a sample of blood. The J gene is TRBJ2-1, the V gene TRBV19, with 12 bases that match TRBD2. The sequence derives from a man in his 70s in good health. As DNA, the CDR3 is TGTGCCAGTAGTATAGAGTCCCTAGCGGGGGGGCATGAGCAGTTCTTC. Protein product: CASSIESLAGGHEQFF.